This T cell receptor (beta chain) was captured in a study of blood T cell repertoires in COVID-19. At the level of the study: PBMCs, B-cell-depleted T cells, or T cells were the source of the cDNA or gDNA that made up the material.

Clones were read by immunoSEQ multiplex PCR, and TCRdb kept only the in-frame ones, dropping some. Among 200,000 to 250,000 clones, roughly 75% were seen once, and the ten largest hold roughly 6%. This clone was counted between two and nine times. The J segment lost 3 bases and the V segment lost 3 bases, leaving 9 bases of the junction unmatched. Germline V gene lookup returns CDR1 SGHTA and CDR2 FQGNSA. The CDR3 is made up of 18 amino acids. The sample taken for sequencing was peripheral blood. The clonotype originates from a woman in her seventies with acute or convalescent COVID-19. This chain links TRBV7-2 with TRBJ2-2; 11 bases fit TRBD2. CDR3 in amino acids: CASSFRLAGYRDTGELFF. The CDR3 DNA reads TGTGCCAGCAGCTTCAGACTAGCGGGGTACCGGGACACCGGGGAGCTGTTTTTT.